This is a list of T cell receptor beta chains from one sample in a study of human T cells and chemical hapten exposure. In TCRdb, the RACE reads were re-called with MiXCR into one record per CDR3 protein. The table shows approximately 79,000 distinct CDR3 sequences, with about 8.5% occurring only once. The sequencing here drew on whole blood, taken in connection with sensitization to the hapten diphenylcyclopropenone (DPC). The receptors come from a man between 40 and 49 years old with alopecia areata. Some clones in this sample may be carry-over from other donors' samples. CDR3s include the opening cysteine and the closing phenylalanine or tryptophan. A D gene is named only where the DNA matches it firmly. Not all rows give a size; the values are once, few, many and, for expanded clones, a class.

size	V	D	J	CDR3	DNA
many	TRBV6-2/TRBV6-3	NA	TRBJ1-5	CASKDGARPQHF	TGTGCCAGCAAAGACGGGGCAAGGCCCCAGCATTTT
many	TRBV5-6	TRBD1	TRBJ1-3	CASSSTGVPSGNTIYF	TGTGCCAGCAGCTCGACAGGGGTCCCCTCTGGAAACACCATATATTTT
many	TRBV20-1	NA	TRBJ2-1	CSLYSGDYNEQFF	TGCAGTCTCTATAGCGGAGACTACAATGAGCAGTTCTTC
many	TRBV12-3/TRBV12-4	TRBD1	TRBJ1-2	CASSLSGTGYGYTF	TGTGCCAGCAGTTTAAGTGGGACAGGCTATGGCTACACCTTC
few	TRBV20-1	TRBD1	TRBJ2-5	CSARGGDRVKTQYF	TGCAGTGCTAGAGGGGGGGACAGGGTGAAGACCCAGTACTTC
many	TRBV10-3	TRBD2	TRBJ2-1	CAISGLGAGGGNEQFF	TGTGCCATCAGTGGCCTAGGAGCGGGAGGGGGGAATGAGCAGTTCTTC
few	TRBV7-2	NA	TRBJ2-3	CASSLIREPSTDTQYF	TGTGCCAGCAGCTTGATTCGGGAACCCAGCACAGATACGCAGTATTTT
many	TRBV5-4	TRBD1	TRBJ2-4	CASSGGTGGLQNIQYF	TGTGCCAGCAGCGGGGGGACAGGGGGCTTGCAAAACATTCAGTACTTC
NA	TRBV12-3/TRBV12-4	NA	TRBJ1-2	CASSSVRGANYGYTF	TGTGCCAGCAGTTCAGTCAGGGGAGCTAACTATGGCTACACCTTC
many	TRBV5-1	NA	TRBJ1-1	CASSSRGLMRMNTEAFF	TGCGCCAGCAGCTCCAGGGGCCTGATGAGAATGAACACTGAAGCTTTCTTT
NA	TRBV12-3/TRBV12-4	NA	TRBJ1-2	CASSTHDRPYGCTF	TGTGCCAGCAGCACTCATGACAGACCCTATGGCTGCACCTTC
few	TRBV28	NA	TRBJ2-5	CASSLRGRGDQETQYF	TGTGCCAGCTCCCTCAGAGGCAGGGGGGATCAAGAGACCCAGTACTTC
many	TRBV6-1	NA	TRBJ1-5	CASSGRGGDSNQPQHF	TGTGCCAGCAGTGGCCGTGGAGGGGATAGCAATCAGCCCCAGCATTTT
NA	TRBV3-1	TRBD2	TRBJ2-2	CASSQGLAGATGELFF	TGTGCCAGCAGCCAGGGACTAGCGGGAGCCACCGGGGAGCTGTTTTTT
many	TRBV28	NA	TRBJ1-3	CASRRGGSGNTIYF	TGTGCCAGCCGGAGGGGAGGATCTGGAAACACCATATATTTT
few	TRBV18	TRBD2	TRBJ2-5	CASSATASSGRKETQYF	TGTGCCAGCTCTGCCACCGCGTCTAGCGGGAGAAAGGAGACCCAGTACTTC
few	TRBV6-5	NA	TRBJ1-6	CASSSSRGGLQPLHF	TGTGCCAGCAGTTCCTCCCGAGGGGGTCTCCAGCCCCTCCACTTT
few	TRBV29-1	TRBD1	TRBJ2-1	CSVHLDRGGYNEQFF	TGCAGCGTCCACCTTGACAGGGGAGGCTACAATGAGCAGTTCTTC
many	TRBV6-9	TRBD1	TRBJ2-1	CASSSDRAHNEQFF	TGTGCCAGCAGTTCCGACAGGGCACACAATGAGCAGTTCTTC
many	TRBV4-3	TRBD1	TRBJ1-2	CASSQDLQGVNYGYTF	TGCGCCAGCAGCCAGGACCTACAGGGGGTTAACTATGGCTACACCTTC
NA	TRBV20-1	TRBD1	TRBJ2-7	CSGGQGQNYEQCF	TGCAGTGGCGGACAGGGCCAAAATTACGAGCAGTGCTTC
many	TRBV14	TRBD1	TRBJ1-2	CASSQTGGFYGYTF	TGTGCCAGCAGCCAAACAGGGGGCTTCTATGGCTACACCTTC
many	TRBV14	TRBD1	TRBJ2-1	CASSLTMGQGNNEQFF	TGTGCCAGCAGCTTGACTATGGGACAGGGGAATAATGAGCAGTTCTTC
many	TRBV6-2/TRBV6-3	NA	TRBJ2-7	CASSSLYEQYF	TGTGCCAGCAGTTCGCTCTACGAGCAGTACTTC
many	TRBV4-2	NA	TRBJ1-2	CASSQDRRDSQGYTF	TGTGCCAGCAGCCAAGATAGAAGGGACTCTCAGGGCTACACCTTC
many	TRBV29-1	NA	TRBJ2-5	CSGGEGETQYF	TGCAGCGGGGGGGAAGGAGAGACCCAGTACTTC
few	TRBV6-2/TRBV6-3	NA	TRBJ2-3	CASSYVPLDTQYF	TGTGCCAGCAGTTATGTTCCCCTCGATACGCAGTATTTT
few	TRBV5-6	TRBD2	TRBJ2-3	CASSFLAGGSTDTQYF	TGTGCCAGCAGCTTTCTAGCGGGAGGAAGCACAGATACGCAGTATTTT
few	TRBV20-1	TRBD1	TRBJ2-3	CSAKTGGLADTQYF	TGCAGTGCTAAGACAGGGGGACTCGCAGATACGCAGTATTTT
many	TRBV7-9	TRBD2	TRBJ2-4	CASSPANGRELNIQYF	TGTGCCAGCAGCCCCGCTAACGGGCGGGAGCTTAACATTCAGTACTTC
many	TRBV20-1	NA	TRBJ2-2	CSARGPRGELFF	TGCAGTGCTAGAGGCCCGCGAGGGGAGCTGTTTTTT
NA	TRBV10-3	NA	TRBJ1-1	CATRAASSGTEAFF	TGTGCCACCCGGGCCGCTTCGTCAGGAACTGAAGCTTTCTTT
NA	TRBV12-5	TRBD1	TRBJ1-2	CASAGGQGEDGYTF	TGTGCTAGTGCCGGAGGACAGGGGGAAGATGGCTACACCTTC
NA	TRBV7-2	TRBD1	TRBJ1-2	CASSFGQGLDGYTF	TGTGCCAGCAGCTTCGGACAGGGTTTAGATGGCTACACCTTC
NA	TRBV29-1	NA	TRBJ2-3	CSVDLRQEISTDTQYF	TGCAGCGTTGACCTAAGACAGGAGATCTCCACAGATACGCAGTATTTT
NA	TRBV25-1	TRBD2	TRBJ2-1	CASRGLSPYNEQFF	TGTGCCAGCAGGGGACTATCCCCGTACAATGAGCAGTTCTTC
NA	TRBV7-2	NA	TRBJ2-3	CASSARLVLTDTQYF	TGTGCCAGCAGCGCGCGACTAGTCCTTACAGATACGCAGTATTTT
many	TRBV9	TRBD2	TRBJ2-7	CASSGGLGGYEQYF	TGTGCCAGCAGCGGAGGACTAGGCGGCTACGAGCAGTACTTC
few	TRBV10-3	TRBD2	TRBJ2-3	CAISDQLAGGTDTQYF	TGTGCCATCAGTGATCAACTAGCGGGGGGCACAGATACGCAGTATTTT
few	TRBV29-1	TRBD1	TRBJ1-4	CSVGGQGREKLFF	TGCAGCGTTGGGGGACAGGGAAGGGAAAAACTGTTTTTT
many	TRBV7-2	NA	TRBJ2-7	CASSFEGGPTYEQYF	TGTGCCAGCAGCTTCGAGGGAGGCCCCACCTACGAGCAGTACTTC
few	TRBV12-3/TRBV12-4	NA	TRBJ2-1	CASSLFGGFSYNEQFF	TGTGCCAGCAGTCTCTTTGGGGGCTTCTCCTACAATGAGCAGTTCTTC
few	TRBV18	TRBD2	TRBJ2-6	CASAVGTSVVSGANVLTF	TGTGCCAGCGCCGTCGGGACTAGCGTCGTCTCTGGGGCCAACGTCCTGACTTTC
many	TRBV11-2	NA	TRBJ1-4	CASSFQGTTNEKLFF	TGTGCCAGCAGCTTTCAGGGAACAACTAATGAAAAACTGTTTTTT